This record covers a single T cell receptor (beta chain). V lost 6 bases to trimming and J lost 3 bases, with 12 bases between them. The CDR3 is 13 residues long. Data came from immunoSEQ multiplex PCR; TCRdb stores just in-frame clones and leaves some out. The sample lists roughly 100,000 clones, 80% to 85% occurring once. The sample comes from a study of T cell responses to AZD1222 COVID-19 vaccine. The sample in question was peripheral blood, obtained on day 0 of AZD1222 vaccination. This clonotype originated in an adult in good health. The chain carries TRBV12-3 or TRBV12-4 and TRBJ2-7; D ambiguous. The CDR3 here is CASSILPFYEQYF. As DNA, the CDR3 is TGTGCCAGCAGCATCCTTCCCTTCTACGAGCAGTACTTC.